This entry features one TCR beta chain sequence. Antigen unknown. V trimming: 4 bases; J trimming: 0 bases; junction bases outside the gene matches: 2. The CDR3 totals 13 residues. Germline loops: CDR1 SQVTM, CDR2 ANQGSEA. This sample was taken from a study of cytomegalovirus exposure and HLA in healthy donors. Whole-study results and caveats: The authors excluded some V segments, including TRBV6-2 and TRBV6-3, as indistinguishable. A later analysis associated 15,000 to 20,000 TCR beta sequences with HLA alleles at a 0.05 false discovery rate.

Amplification used 60 Vbeta primers and 13 Jbeta primers. The table came from immunoSEQ multiplex PCR; TCRdb's copy has only in-frame clones and leaves some out. The repertoire holds approximately 180,000 clones, with roughly 76% as singletons. Sequencing was performed on PBMCs. The chain employs TRBV29-1 and TRBJ1-1, with TRBD1 identical over 7 bases. This receptor was taken from a woman between 18 and 29 years old in good health and CMV-seropositive. CDR3 loop: CSVAGTVNTEAFF. The CDR3 DNA reads TGCAGCGTTGCCGGGACAGTGAACACTGAAGCTTTCTTT.